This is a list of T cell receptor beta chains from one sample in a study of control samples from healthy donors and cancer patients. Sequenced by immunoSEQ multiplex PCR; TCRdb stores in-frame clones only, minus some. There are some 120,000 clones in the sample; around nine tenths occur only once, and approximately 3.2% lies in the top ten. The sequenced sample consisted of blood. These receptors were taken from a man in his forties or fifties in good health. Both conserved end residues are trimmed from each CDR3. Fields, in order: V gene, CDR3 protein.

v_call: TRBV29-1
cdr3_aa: SVEGAPNTGELF

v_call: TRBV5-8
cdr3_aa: ASSWTDTQY

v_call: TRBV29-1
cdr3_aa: SVETTGANVLT

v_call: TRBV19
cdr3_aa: ASSTGADTQY

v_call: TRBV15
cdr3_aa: ATSRDRQSYGYT

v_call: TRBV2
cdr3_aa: ASSEEQGNSPLH

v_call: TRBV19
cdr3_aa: ASSITGTDTQY

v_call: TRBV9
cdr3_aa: ASSVAPGSSYEQY

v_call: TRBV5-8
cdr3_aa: ASSFGGTGRAGEQY

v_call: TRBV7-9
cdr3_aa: ASSGSGSGNTIY

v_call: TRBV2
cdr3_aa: ASSKTADTQY

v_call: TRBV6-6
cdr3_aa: ASSYSRRRNEKLF

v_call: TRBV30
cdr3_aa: AWSPWTEAF

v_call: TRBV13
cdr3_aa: ASSTGGDGTGELF

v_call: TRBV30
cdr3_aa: AWRPTGGEAF

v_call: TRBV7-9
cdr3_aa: ASSPAVDREN

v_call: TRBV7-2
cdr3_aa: ASSLQRGGSYNEQF

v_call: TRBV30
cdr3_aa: AWSLGGAGKLF

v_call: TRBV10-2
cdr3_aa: ASSDPSGGTEAF

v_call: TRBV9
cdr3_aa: ASSVAPSNTGELF

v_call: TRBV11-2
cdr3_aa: ASSQDNQPQH

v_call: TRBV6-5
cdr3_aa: ASSSRRSYGYT

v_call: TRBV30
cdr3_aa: AWGGLAGAQETQY

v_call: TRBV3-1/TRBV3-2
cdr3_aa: ASSDEKTGWMNTEAF

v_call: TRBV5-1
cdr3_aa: ASSLYRGGTEAF

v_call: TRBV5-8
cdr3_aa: ASSRTAEHNEQF

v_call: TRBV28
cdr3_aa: ASSLPPRVNEQF

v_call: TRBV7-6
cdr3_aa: ASSPWGGAKSTDTQY

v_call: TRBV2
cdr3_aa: ASSEDRDYGYT

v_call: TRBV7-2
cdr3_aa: ASSPPVAGASYEQY

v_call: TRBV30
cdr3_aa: AWSFNRQGSGYT

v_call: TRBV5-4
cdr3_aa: ASRTGGNSYNEQF

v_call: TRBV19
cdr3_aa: ASSIDLSRDWEETQY

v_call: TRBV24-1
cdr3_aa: ATSDPTDSYPYGYT

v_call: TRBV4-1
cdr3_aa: ASSFGGGGYT

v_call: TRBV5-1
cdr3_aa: ASSYIPGGRIFSPLH

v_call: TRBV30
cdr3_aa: AWSVLGASGNTIY

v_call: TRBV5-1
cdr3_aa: ASIPDTGTGARDEQF

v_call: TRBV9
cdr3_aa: ASSSGLNTEAF

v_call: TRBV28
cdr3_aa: ASSSGPAGFNTGELF

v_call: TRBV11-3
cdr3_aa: ASSLGEASGASNTGELF

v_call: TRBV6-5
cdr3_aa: ASKTGDVLNYEQY

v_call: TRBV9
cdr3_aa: ASRGESSYNSPLH

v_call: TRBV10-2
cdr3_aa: ASSEADRAYEQY

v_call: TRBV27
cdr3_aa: ASSHPTGMGNQPQH

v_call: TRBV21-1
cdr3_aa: ASSKVRGTRTGRNTGELF

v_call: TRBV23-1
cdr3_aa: ARPGLLSGNTIY

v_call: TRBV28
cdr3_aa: ASSPPDRDYEQY

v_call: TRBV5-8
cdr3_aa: ASSLVVADHYEQY

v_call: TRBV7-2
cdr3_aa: ASNQPEGQGEKLF

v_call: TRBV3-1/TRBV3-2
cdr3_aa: ASSPRDRGRGTQY

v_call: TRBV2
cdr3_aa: ASRDGILGYT

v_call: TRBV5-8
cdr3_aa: ASRLQTGHHTIY

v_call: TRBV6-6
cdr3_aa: ASSSGTSGRGDEQF

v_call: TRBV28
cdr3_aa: ASHELESTDTQY

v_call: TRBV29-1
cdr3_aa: SVDRDRTGRTSYEQY

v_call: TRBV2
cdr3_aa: ASTWDDVGQPQH

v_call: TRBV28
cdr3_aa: ASTRRRNEKLF

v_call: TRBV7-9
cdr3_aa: ASSRGTGGPQPQH

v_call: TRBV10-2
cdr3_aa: ASSRTSGYNEQF